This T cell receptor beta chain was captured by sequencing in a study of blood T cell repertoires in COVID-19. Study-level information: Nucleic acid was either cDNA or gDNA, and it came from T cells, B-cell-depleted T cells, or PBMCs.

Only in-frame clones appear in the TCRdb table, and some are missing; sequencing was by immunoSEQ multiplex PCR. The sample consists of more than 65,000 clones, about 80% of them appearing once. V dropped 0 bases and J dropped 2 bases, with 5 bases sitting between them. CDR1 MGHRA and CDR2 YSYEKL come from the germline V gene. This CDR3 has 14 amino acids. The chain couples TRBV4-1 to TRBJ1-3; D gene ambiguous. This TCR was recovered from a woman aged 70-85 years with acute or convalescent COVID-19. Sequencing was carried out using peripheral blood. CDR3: CASSQDQTGNTIYF. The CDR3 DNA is TGCGCCAGCAGCCAAGATCAGACTGGAAACACCATATATTTT.